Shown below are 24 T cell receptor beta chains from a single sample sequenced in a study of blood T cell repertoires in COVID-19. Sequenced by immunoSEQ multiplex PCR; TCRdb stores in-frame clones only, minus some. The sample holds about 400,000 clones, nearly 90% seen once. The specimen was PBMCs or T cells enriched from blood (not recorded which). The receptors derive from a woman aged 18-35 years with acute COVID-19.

This CDR3 is CASSPTLAGHYEQYF. DNA of the CDR3: TGTGCCAGCAGCCCAACACTAGCGGGACACTACGAGCAGTACTTC. This chain connects TRBV7-8 to TRBJ2-7; 10 nucleotides align to TRBD2. CDR3 length equals 15 residues. V shed 5 bases and J 3 bases; nucleotides not matched to a gene: 7. CDR1 and CDR2 from the germline V gene are SGHVS and FQNEAQ. Combining the CDR3 with reference TRBV7-8 and TRBJ2-7 gives the whole variable domain GAGVSQSPRYKVAKRGQDVALRCDPISGHVSLFWYQQALGQGPEFLTYFQNEAQLDKSGLPSDRFFAERPEGSVSTLKIQRTQQEDSAVYLCASSPTLAGHYEQYFGPGTRLTVT.

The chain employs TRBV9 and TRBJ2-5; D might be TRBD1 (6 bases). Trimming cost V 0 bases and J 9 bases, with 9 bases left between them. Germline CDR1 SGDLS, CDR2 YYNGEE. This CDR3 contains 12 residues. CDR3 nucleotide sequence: TGTGCCAGCAGCGTAGGGCAGGGGCCCCAGTACTTC. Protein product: CASSVGQGPQYF.

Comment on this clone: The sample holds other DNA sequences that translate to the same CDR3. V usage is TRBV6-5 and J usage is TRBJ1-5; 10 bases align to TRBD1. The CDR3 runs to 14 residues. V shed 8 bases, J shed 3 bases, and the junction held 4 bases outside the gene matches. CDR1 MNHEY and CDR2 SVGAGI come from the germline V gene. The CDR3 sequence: CASRDRGDNQPQHF. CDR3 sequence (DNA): TGTGCCAGCCGGGACAGGGGTGACAATCAGCCCCAGCATTTT.

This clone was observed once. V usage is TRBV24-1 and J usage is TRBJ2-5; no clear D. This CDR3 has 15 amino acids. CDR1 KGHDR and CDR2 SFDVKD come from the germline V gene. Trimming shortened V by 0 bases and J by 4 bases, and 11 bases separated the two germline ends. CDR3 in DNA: TGTGCCACCAGTGATTTGCCTCACTCGGGAGAGACCCAGTACTTC. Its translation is CATSDLPHSGETQYF.

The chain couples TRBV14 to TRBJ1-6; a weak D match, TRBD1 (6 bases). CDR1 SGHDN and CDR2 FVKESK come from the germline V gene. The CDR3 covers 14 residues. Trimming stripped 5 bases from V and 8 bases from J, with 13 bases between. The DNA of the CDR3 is TGTGCCAGCAGCTTGGGGCAGGGGTATTCACCCCTCCACTTT. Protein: CASSLGQGYSPLHF.

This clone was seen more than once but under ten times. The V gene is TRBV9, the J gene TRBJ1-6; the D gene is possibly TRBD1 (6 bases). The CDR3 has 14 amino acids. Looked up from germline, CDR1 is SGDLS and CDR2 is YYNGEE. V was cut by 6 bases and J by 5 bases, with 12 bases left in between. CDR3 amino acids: CASTSTGNNSPLHF. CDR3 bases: TGTGCCAGCACCTCGACAGGCAATAATTCACCCCTCCACTTT.

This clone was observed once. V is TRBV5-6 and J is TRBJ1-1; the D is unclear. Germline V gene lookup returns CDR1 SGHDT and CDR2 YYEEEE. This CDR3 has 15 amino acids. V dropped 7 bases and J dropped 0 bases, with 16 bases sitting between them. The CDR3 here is CASAWGSGMNTEAFF. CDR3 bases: TGTGCCAGCGCATGGGGAAGCGGGATGAACACTGAAGCTTTCTTT.

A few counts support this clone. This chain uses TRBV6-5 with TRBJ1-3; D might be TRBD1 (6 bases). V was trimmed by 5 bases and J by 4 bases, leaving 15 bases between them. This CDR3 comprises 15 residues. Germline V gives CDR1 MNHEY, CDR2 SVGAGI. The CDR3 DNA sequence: TGTGCCAGCAGTCCTACCATGGGGGCGGGAAACACCATATATTTT. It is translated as CASSPTMGAGNTIYF.

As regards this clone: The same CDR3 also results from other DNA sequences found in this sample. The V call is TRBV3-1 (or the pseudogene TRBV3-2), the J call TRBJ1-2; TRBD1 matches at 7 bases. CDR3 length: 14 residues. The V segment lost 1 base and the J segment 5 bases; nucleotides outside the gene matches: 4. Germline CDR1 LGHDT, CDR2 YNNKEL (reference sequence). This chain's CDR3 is CASSQAGTDYGYTF. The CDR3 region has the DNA TGTGCCAGCAGCCAAGCCGGGACAGATTATGGCTACACCTTC.

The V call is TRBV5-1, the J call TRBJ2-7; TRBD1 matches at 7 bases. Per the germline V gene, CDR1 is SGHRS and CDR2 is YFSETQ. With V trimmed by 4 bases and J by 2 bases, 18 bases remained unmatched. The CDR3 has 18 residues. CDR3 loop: CASSPLTGDSLITYEQYF. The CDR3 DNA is TGCGCCAGCAGCCCGCTCACAGGGGATAGCCTTATTACCTACGAGCAGTACTTC.

CDR3 protein: CAISESIGGGTDTQYF. In DNA form, the CDR3 reads TGTGCCATCAGTGAGTCGATAGGGGGGGGAACAGATACGCAGTATTTT. The chain links TRBV10-3 to TRBJ2-3, with D maybe TRBD2 (7 bases). The CDR3 length is 16 residues. Trimming removed 0 bases at V and 3 bases at J, with 13 bases between. Germline-derived CDR1 and CDR2 are ENHRY and SYGVKD.

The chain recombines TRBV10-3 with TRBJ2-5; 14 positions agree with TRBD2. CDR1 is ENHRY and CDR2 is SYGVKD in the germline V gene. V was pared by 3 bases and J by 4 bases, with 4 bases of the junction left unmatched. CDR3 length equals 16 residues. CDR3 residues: CAISDRGLAGGETQYF. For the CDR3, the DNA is TGTGCCATCAGTGACCGAGGACTAGCGGGGGGAGAGACCCAGTACTTC.

CDR3 sequence reads: CASSPSGVTNEKLFF. CDR3 bases: TGTGCCAGCAGCCCAAGCGGGGTGACTAATGAAAAACTGTTTTTT. This rearrangement joins TRBV27 to TRBJ1-4; D is unclear. The germline V and J ends were trimmed by 6 bases and 2 bases, with 13 bases remaining between them. The CDR3 sequence is 15 residues long. CDR1 MNHEY and CDR2 SMNVEV come from the germline V gene (reference sequence). Based on the CDR3 plus reference TRBV27 and TRBJ1-4, the full variable domain is EAQVTQNPRYLITVTGKKLTVTCSQNMNHEYMSWYRQDPGLGLRQIYYSMNVEVTDKGDVPEGYKVSRKEKRNFPLILESPSPNQTSLYFCASSPSGVTNEKLFFGSGTQLSVL.

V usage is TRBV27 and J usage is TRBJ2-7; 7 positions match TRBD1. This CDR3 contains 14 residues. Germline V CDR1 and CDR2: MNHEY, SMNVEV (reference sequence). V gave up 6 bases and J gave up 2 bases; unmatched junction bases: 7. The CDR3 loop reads CASRGAGGTYEQYF. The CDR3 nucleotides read TGTGCCAGCAGAGGGGCAGGGGGTACCTACGAGCAGTACTTC.

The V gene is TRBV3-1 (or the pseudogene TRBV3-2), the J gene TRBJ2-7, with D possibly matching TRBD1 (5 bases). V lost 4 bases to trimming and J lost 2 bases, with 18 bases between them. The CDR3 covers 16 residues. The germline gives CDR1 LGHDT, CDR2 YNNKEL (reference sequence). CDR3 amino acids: CASSRTLQVRTYEQYF. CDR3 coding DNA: TGTGCCAGCAGCCGCACACTACAGGTTCGGACCTACGAGCAGTACTTC.

CDR3 sequence (DNA): TGTGCCAGCAGTGAAAAAGTCGCTCGGCGGCGCAAAGAGACCCAGTACTTC. Amino acids: CASSEKVARRRKETQYF. This chain uses TRBV2 with TRBJ2-5; D uncertain. Germline V CDR1 and CDR2: SNHLY, FYNNEI. This CDR3 contains 17 residues. Between the trimmed V and J ends, which lost 2 bases and 3 bases, there was a span of 19 bases.

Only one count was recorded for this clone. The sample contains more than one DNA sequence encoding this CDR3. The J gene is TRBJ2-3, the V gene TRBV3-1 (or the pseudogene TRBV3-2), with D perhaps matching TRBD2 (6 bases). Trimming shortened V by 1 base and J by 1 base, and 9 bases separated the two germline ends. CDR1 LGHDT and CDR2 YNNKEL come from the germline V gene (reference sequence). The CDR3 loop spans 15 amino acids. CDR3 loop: CASSQATGGTDTQYF. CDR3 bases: TGTGCCAGCAGCCAAGCCACGGGGGGCACAGATACGCAGTATTTT.

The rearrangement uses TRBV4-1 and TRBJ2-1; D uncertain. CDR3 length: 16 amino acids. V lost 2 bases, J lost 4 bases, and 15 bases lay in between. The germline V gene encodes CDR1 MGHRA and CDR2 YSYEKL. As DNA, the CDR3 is TGCGCCAGCAGCCAAATTTTCCTCTTACAATACAATGAGCAGTTCTTC. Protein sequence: CASSQIFLLQYNEQFF.

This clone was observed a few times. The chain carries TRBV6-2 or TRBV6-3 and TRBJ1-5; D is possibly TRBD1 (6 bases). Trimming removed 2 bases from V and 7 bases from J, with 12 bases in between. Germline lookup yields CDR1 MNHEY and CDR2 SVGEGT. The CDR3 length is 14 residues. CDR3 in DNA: TGTGCCAGCAGTTACCGGGGGGGCAGGCAGCCCCAGCATTTT. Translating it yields CASSYRGGRQPQHF.

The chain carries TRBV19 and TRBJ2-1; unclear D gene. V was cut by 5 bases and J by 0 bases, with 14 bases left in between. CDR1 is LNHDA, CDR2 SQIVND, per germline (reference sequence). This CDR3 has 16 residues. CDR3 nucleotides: TGTGCCAGTAGTCAGCACCACCGGAGCTCCTACAATGAGCAGTTCTTC. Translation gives CASSQHHRSSYNEQFF.

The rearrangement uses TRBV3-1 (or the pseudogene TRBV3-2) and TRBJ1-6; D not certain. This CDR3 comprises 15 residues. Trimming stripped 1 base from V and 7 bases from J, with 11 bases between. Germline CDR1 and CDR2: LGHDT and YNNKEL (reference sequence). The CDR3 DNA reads TGTGCCAGCAGCCAAGGGCAGACACCCAATTCACCCCTCCACTTT. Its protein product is CASSQGQTPNSPLHF.

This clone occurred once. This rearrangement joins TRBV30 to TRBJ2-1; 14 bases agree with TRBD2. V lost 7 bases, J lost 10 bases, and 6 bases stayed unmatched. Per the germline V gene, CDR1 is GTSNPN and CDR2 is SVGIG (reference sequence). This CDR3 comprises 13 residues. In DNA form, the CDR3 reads TGTGCCTTTTTGGGACTAGCGGGAGTGGAGCAGTTCTTC. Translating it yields CAFLGLAGVEQFF.

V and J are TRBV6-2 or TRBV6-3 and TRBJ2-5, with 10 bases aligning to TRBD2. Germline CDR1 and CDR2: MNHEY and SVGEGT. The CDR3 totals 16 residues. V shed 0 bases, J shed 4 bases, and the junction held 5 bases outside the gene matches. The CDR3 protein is CASSYSLAGRGETQYF. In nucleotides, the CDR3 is TGTGCCAGCAGTTACTCACTAGCGGGACGGGGAGAGACCCAGTACTTC.

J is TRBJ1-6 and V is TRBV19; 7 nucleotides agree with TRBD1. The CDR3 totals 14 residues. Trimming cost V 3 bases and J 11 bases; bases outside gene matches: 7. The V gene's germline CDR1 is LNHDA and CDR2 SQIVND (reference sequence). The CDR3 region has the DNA TGTGCCAGTAGTATGCAGGGGGACGTCCCACCCCTCCACTTT. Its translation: CASSMQGDVPPLHF.